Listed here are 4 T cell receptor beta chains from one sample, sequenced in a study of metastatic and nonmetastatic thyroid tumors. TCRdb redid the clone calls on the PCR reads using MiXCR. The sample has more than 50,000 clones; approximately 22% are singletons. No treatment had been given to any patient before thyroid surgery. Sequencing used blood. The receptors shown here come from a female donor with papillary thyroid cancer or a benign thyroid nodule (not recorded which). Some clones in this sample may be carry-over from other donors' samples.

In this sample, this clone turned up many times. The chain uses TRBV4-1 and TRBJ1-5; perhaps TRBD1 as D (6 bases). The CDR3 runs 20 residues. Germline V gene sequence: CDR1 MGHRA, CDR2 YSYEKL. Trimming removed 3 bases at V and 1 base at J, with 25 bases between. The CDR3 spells CASSQAYGQSFKRSNQPQHF. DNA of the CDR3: TGCGCCAGCAGCCAGGCCTATGGACAGAGCTTTAAACGAAGCAATCAGCCCCAGCATTTT.

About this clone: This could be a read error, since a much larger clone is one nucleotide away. CDR3 in DNA: TGTGCCAGCAGCAGAGGGGTGGGATCCTACAATGAGCAGTTCTTC. Its protein is CASSRGVGSYNEQFF. This rearrangement joins TRBV9 to TRBJ2-1; D is possibly TRBD1 or TRBD2 (5 bases each). The V end was cut by 4 bases, the J end by 1 base, with 12 bases between. The CDR3 has 15 amino acids. CDR1 is SGDLS and CDR2 is YYNGEE in the germline V gene.

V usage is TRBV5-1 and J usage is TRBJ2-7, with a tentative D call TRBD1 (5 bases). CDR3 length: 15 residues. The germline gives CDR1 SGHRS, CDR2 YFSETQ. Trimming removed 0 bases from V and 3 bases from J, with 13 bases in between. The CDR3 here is CASSLVAGMGYEQYF. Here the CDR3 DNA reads TGCGCCAGCAGCTTGGTCGCAGGGATGGGCTACGAGCAGTACTTC.

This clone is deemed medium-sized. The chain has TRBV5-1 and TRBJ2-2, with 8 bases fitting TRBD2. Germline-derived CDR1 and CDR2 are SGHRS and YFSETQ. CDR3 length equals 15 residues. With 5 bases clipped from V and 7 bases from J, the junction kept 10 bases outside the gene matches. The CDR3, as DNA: TGCGCCAGCAGTTCAGAGAGCGGGAGAGACGGGGAGCTGTTTTTT. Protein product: CASSSESGRDGELFF. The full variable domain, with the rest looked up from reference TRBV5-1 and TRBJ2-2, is KAGVTQTPRYLIKTRGQQVTLSCSPISGHRSVSWYQQTPGQGLQFLFEYFSETQRNKGNFPGRFSGRQFSNSRSEMNVSTLELGDSALYLCASSSESGRDGELFFGEGSRLTVL.